The 2 T cell receptor beta chains below come from one sample, sequenced in a study of T-cell memory formation after mild COVID-19. Via MiXCR, TCRdb re-called the 5' RACE reads, giving one row per CDR3 protein. The sample records 200,000 to 250,000 distinct CDR3 sequences, 16% being singletons. The sequencing sample was made of PBMCs or a T cell subset sorted from them (not recorded which). All receptors derive from a young man who had mild COVID-19 (a few samples of this study predate the infection). Cell type and time point are not known.

DNA for the CDR3: TGTGCCAGCAGCCCGGGACGGCAGCAGACCCAGTACTTC. Translated, it gives CASSPGRQQTQYF. This rearrangement joins TRBV12-3 or TRBV12-4 to TRBJ2-5; possibly TRBD1 or TRBD2 for D (5 bases each). V lost 6 bases and J lost 6, with 14 bases in between. CDR3 length: 13 residues.

This rearrangement joins TRBV20-1 to TRBJ1-5, with a weak D call TRBD1 (5 bases). V lost 6 bases and J lost 1, with 7 bases in between. The CDR3 sequence is 12 residues long. Per the germline V gene, CDR1 is DFQATT and CDR2 is SNEGSKA (reference sequence). CDR3: CSAWDSNQPQHF. The CDR3 DNA follows: TGCAGTGCGTGGGACAGCAATCAGCCCCAGCATTTT.